Reported below is one TCR beta chain. What it binds is not known. This entry is derived from a study of shared clonotypes between healthy human individuals. Overall study findings and caveats: For naive CD4 cells, roughly 5% of clonotypes were shared across a handful of donors.

The CDR3 totals 17 residues. The germline CDR1 and CDR2 sequences are SGHVS and FNYEAQ. The V and J ends lost 5 bases and 1 base respectively, with 15 bases between them. Replicate PCRs run on sorted subsets employed approximately 180 ng DNA, tens of thousands of T cell genomes. Profiled with immunoSEQ multiplex PCR; TCRdb holds only in-frame clones, not every one. The sample shows about 320,000 clones, over 75% of them seen only once. This TCR was sampled from a man in his late teens or twenties in good health. Sample: memory CD8+ T cells sorted from blood. The sample's subset: CD45RO+ cells pooled with CCR7-negative TemRA cells. The genes are TRBV7-6 and TRBJ1-6; no clear D gene. The CDR3 DNA follows: TGTGCCAGCAGCCCCCCGAGGGTGGGGTCCTATAATTCACCCCTCCACTTT. Encoded protein: CASSPPRVGSYNSPLHF.